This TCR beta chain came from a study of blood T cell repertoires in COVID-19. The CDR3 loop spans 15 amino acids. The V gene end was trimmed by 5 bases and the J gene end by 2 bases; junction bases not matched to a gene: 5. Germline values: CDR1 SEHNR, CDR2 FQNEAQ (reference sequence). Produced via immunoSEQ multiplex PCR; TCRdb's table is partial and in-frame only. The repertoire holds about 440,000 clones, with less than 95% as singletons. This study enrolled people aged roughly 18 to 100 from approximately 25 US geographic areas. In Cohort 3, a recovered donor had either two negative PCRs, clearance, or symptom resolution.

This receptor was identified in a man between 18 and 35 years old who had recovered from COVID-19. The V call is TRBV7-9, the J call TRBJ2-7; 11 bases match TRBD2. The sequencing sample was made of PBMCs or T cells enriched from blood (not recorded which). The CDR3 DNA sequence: TGTGCCAGCAGCCCTGGGACTAGCGGACCCTACGAGCAGTACTTC. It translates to CASSPGTSGPYEQYF.